This passage covers 30 T cell receptor beta chains from one sample sequenced in a study of blood T cell repertoires in COVID-19. The protocol was immunoSEQ multiplex PCR, while the TCRdb copy is restricted to in-frame clones and leaves out a portion. The sample holds some 210,000 clones; 80% to 90% are singletons and the top ten take under 13%. The sequenced material came from PBMCs or T cells enriched from blood (not recorded which). The source of these receptors is a man younger than 35 with acute COVID-19.

The rearrangement uses TRBV30 and TRBJ1-2; unclear D gene. Trimming pared 1 base from V and 7 bases from J, leaving 7 bases between. Looked up from germline, CDR1 is GTSNPN and CDR2 is SVGIG (reference sequence). The CDR3 has 11 amino acids. CDR3 nucleotide sequence: TGTGCCTGGAGTGCACGACTTGGCTACACCTTC. The encoded protein is CAWSARLGYTF.

This clone came up a few times. The gene calls are TRBV19 and TRBJ2-2, with TRBD2 matching over 12 bases. The CDR3 totals 15 residues. In germline, CDR1 is LNHDA, CDR2 SQIVND (reference sequence). J lost 6 bases, V lost 7 bases, and 6 bases had no gene match. Here the CDR3 reads CASTLTSGSPGELFF. The CDR3 nucleotides read TGTGCCAGTACCCTGACTAGCGGGAGCCCCGGGGAGCTGTTTTTT.

The CDR3, as DNA: TGTGCCAGCAGTTTAATGCCAGGGGGCGGGTCAGATACGCAGTATTTT. The encoded protein is CASSLMPGGGSDTQYF. V usage is TRBV27 and J usage is TRBJ2-3; 8 nucleotides agree with TRBD1. Germline V gene lookup returns CDR1 MNHEY and CDR2 SMNVEV (reference sequence). This CDR3 spans 16 amino acids. The trim removed 2 bases at V and 4 bases at J, leaving 8 bases unmatched.

This sequence joins TRBV4-1 and TRBJ2-5, with a possible D match to TRBD1 (6 bases). CDR1 and CDR2 (germline): MGHRA, YSYEKL. V was shortened by 0 bases and J by 7 bases, with 12 bases between the two germline ends. The CDR3 sequence is 14 residues long. The CDR3 bases are TGCGCCAGCAGCCAAGATGGACAGAGGAGGACCCAGTACTTC. This gives the protein CASSQDGQRRTQYF.

This clone showed up just once. V is TRBV19 and J is TRBJ2-7; 11 bases agree with TRBD2. Trimming took 5 bases from V and 2 from J; bases not matched to a gene: 8. The CDR3 consists of 16 residues. From germline, CDR1 is LNHDA and CDR2 SQIVND (reference sequence). The CDR3 DNA follows: TGTGCCAGTAGTCCCGACCTAGCGGGAGGTACCTACGAGCAGTACTTC. Translating gives CASSPDLAGGTYEQYF.

Here the CDR3 reads CASSVAGRNEQFF. CDR3 nucleotide sequence: TGTGCCAGCAGCGTTGCAGGGCGGAATGAGCAGTTCTTC. The chain joins TRBV9 to TRBJ2-1, with D possibly matching TRBD1 (5 bases). From germline, CDR1 is SGDLS and CDR2 YYNGEE. CDR3 length equals 13 residues. Between the trimmed V and J ends, which lost 2 bases and 7 bases, there was a span of 10 bases.

The rearrangement uses TRBV21-1 and TRBJ2-1; the table names TRBD1, a call not compared with the DNA. TRBV21-1 is tagged as a pseudogene. The CDR3 is 15 amino acids. The CDR3 DNA sequence: TGTGCCAGCAGCAAAGGAGAACCGGACAGGAACAAGCAGTTCTTC. Translated: CASSKGEPDRNKQFF.

This clone showed up just a few times. The chain combines TRBV7-3 with TRBJ2-2, with 10 bases fitting TRBD2. J was trimmed by 8 bases and V by 5 bases; bases with no gene match: 5. The CDR3 runs to 14 residues. Germline V lookup: CDR1 SGHTA, CDR2 FQGTGA. This CDR3 reads CASSASSGSGELFF. The CDR3 DNA reads TGTGCCAGCAGCGCCTCTAGCGGGAGTGGGGAGCTGTTTTTT.

This chain uses TRBV7-2 with TRBJ2-1; 10 positions match TRBD2. The length of the CDR3 is 15 residues. CDR1 and CDR2 (germline): SGHTA, FQGNSA. V gave up 4 bases and J gave up 4 bases; unmatched junction bases: 4. In DNA, the CDR3 is TGTGCCAGCAGCTGGGTAGCGGGAGGATACAATGAGCAGTTCTTC. It specifies CASSWVAGGYNEQFF.

In this sample, this clone turned up a few times. The chain combines TRBV5-1 with TRBJ1-1; D is perhaps TRBD1 (6 bases). V lost 3 bases to trimming and J lost 10 bases, with 13 bases between them. This CDR3 has 12 residues. Germline loops: CDR1 SGHRS, CDR2 YFSETQ. CDR3: CASSSGRGAAFF. The DNA for the CDR3 is TGCGCCAGCAGCTCGGGGAGGGGGGCAGCTTTCTTT.

The rearrangement joins TRBV7-9 to TRBJ2-7, with 8 bases fitting TRBD1. V was clipped by 4 bases and J by 0 bases; unmatched bases: 5. Germline CDR1 and CDR2: SEHNR and FQNEAQ (reference sequence). The CDR3 has 15 amino acids. CDR3 residues: CASSSGQASSYEQYF. The CDR3, as DNA: TGTGCCAGCAGCTCGGGACAGGCGAGCTCCTACGAGCAGTACTTC.

The J gene is TRBJ2-5, the V gene TRBV7-2; D perhaps matches TRBD2 (6 bases). The CDR3 runs 13 residues. The V end lost 3 bases, the J end lost 4 bases, and 9 bases lay between the germline ends. CDR1 and CDR2 (germline): SGHTA, FQGNSA. This CDR3 is CASSFRERETQYF. CDR3 coding DNA: TGTGCCAGCAGCTTCCGGGAGCGAGAGACCCAGTACTTC.

The chain combines TRBV6-5 with TRBJ2-3; 8 bases map to TRBD1. This CDR3 is built from 15 residues. The germline V gene has CDR1 MNHEY and CDR2 SVGAGI. Losses at the gene ends were 6 bases for V and 0 bases for J; bases not matched to a gene: 5. The CDR3 coding sequence is TGTGCCAGCAGCCTAAGACAGGGGAGCACAGATACGCAGTATTTT. Its translation is CASSLRQGSTDTQYF.

V and J are TRBV9 and TRBJ1-4; D gene ambiguous. The CDR3 contains 14 residues. Germline CDR1 is SGDLS and CDR2 is YYNGEE. The V end was cut by 3 bases, the J end by 5 bases, with 11 bases between. The CDR3 protein is CASSAPGKNEKLFF. The CDR3 DNA follows: TGTGCCAGCAGCGCCCCAGGAAAGAATGAAAAACTGTTTTTT.

The V call is TRBV6-6, the J call TRBJ1-5; 10 positions agree with TRBD1. This CDR3 spans 16 amino acids. V gave up 6 bases and J gave up 3 bases; unmatched junction bases: 8. The germline V gene encodes CDR1 MNHNY and CDR2 SVGAGI (reference sequence). Here the CDR3 DNA reads TGTGCCAGCAGCCCCAGCGGACAGGGGGACAATCAGCCCCAGCATTTT. Translated: CASSPSGQGDNQPQHF.

The chain couples TRBV27 to TRBJ2-7, with D tentatively TRBD2 (5 bases). The V gene's germline CDR1 is MNHEY and CDR2 SMNVEV (reference sequence). With 6 bases removed from V and 5 bases from J, the gap between germline ends came to 11 bases. CDR3 length equals 12 residues. CDR3 coding DNA: TGTGCCAGCAGCGGACTTACTGACGAGCAGTACTTC. Translating it yields CASSGLTDEQYF.

The chain recombines TRBV6-5 with TRBJ1-5; 10 nucleotides line up with TRBD1. The V gene's germline CDR1 is MNHEY and CDR2 SVGAGI. The J segment lost 6 bases and the V segment lost 5 bases, leaving 7 bases of the junction unmatched. The CDR3 is made up of 15 amino acids. Here the CDR3 reads CASSRDRGEGQPQHF. CDR3 DNA sequence: TGTGCCAGCAGTAGGGACAGGGGAGAGGGTCAGCCCCAGCATTTT.

This sequence joins TRBV6-2 or TRBV6-3 and TRBJ2-6; D gene unclear. V was trimmed by 3 bases and J by 2 bases, leaving 5 bases between them. The CDR3 length is 14 residues. In germline, CDR1 is MNHEY, CDR2 SVGEGT. This CDR3 is CASSYGTGANVLTF. CDR3 in DNA: TGTGCCAGCAGTTATGGCACTGGGGCCAACGTCCTGACTTTC.

The chain links TRBV10-2 to TRBJ1-2; possibly TRBD1 for D (6 bases). Trimming left V 0 bases short and J 8 bases short, with 22 bases between. The CDR3 consists of 17 residues. Per germline, CDR1 WSHSY and CDR2 SAAADI. CDR3 DNA: TGCGCCAGCAGTGAGTCGCTGAGCACAGGGTATTGGAGGGGCTACACCTTC. Its protein is CASSESLSTGYWRGYTF.

This clone was counted once. This chain connects TRBV29-1 to TRBJ1-5; 9 bases agree with TRBD1. CDR3 length: 13 residues. Trimming at V came to 6 bases and at J to 5 bases, leaving 5 bases not matched to a gene. Looked up from germline, CDR1 is SQVTM and CDR2 is ANQGSEA. Here the CDR3 reads CSVARDRDQPQHF. The DNA of the CDR3 is TGCAGCGTCGCCCGGGACAGGGATCAGCCCCAGCATTTT.

The rearrangement uses TRBV4-2 and TRBJ1-5; the match to TRBD1 covers 12 bases. Germline-derived CDR1 and CDR2 are LGHNA and YNFKEQ. The V segment lost 4 bases and the J segment 0 bases; nucleotides outside the gene matches: 4. This CDR3 region has 17 residues. The CDR3 DNA reads as TGTGCCAGCAGCCCAGGGGACAGGGGGCTTAGCAATCAGCCCCAGCATTTT. Its protein product is CASSPGDRGLSNQPQHF.

The chain links TRBV24-1 to TRBJ1-5; tentatively, D is TRBD1 (5 bases). The CDR3 contains 12 residues. Germline loops: CDR1 KGHDR, CDR2 SFDVKD. V lost 3 bases and J 9 bases, leaving 8 bases between the germline ends. The CDR3 is CATSDNTGPQHF. CDR3 sequence (DNA): TGTGCCACCAGTGATAACACAGGGCCCCAGCATTTT.

This clone is a singleton in its sample. The chain joins TRBV19 to TRBJ2-1; D might be TRBD1 (6 bases). The germline CDR1 and CDR2 sequences are LNHDA and SQIVND (reference sequence). The CDR3 covers 12 residues. Trimming pared 4 bases from V and 7 bases from J, leaving 8 bases between. CDR3 sequence (DNA): TGTGCCAGTAGTAGGGGGCGGAATGAGCAGTTCTTC. Its translation is CASSRGRNEQFF.

This clone turned up a few times. This chain joins TRBV6-5 and TRBJ1-6; D is ambiguous. The CDR3 contains 14 residues. CDR1 is MNHEY, CDR2 SVGAGI, per germline. V shed 6 bases and J shed 10 bases, with 16 bases lying between them. The CDR3 region has the DNA TGTGCCAGCAGGCGAGCCAGTCTAGGATCACCCCTCCACTTT. Its protein product is CASRRASLGSPLHF.

The genes are TRBV7-8 and TRBJ2-7; D remains ambiguous. Looked up from germline, CDR1 is SGHVS and CDR2 is FQNEAQ. Trimming stripped 5 bases from V and 0 bases from J, with 23 bases between. This CDR3 has 18 residues. The CDR3 loop reads CASSPLGRSSTFSYEQYF. Here the CDR3 DNA reads TGTGCCAGCAGCCCCCTGGGCAGGTCGTCCACCTTCTCCTACGAGCAGTACTTC. The full variable domain, with the rest looked up from reference TRBV7-8 and TRBJ2-7, is GAGVSQSPRYKVAKRGQDVALRCDPISGHVSLFWYQQALGQGPEFLTYFQNEAQLDKSGLPSDRFFAERPEGSVSTLKIQRTQQEDSAVYLCASSPLGRSSTFSYEQYFGPGTRLTVT.

The chain combines TRBV7-9 with TRBJ2-1, with no clear D. The CDR3 extends over 15 amino acids. The V gene lost 1 base and the J gene lost 2 bases, with 9 bases spanning the gap. CDR1 and CDR2 from the germline V gene are SEHNR and FQNEAQ (reference sequence). CDR3 nucleotides: TGTGCCAGCAGCTTAGGGAGCCCGACCTACAATGAGCAGTTCTTC. Residues: CASSLGSPTYNEQFF.

J is TRBJ2-7 and V is TRBV3-1 (or the pseudogene TRBV3-2); D ambiguous. The germline V gene encodes CDR1 LGHDT and CDR2 YNNKEL (reference sequence). Trimming took 0 bases from V and 1 from J, leaving 10 bases between them. The CDR3 is made up of 15 amino acids. The CDR3 nucleotides are TGTGCCAGCAGCCAAGAGTTAGGCGGTTCCTACGAGCAGTACTTC. It yields the protein CASSQELGGSYEQYF.

The J gene is TRBJ2-7, the V gene TRBV4-1, with D tentatively TRBD2 (5 bases). V was pared by 1 base and J by 1 base, with 8 bases between. CDR1 is MGHRA, CDR2 YSYEKL, per germline. CDR3 length: 14 amino acids. CDR3 loop: CASSQVVASYEQYF. In DNA, the CDR3 is TGCGCCAGCAGCCAAGTAGTAGCGTCCTACGAGCAGTACTTC.

The J gene is TRBJ1-1, the V gene TRBV20-1; 9 bases agree with TRBD1. The germline CDR1 and CDR2 sequences are DFQATT and SNEGSKA (reference sequence). This CDR3 region has 14 residues. Germline trimming cut 3 bases from V and 8 bases from J; bases unmatched to any gene: 10. The CDR3: CSASRDRAIGEAFF. CDR3 bases: TGCAGTGCTAGTCGGGACAGGGCGATCGGAGAAGCTTTCTTT.

V and J are TRBV30 and TRBJ1-1; 7 bases agree with TRBD1. The V gene's germline CDR1 is GTSNPN and CDR2 SVGIG (reference sequence). Trimming cost V 2 bases and J 6 bases; bases outside gene matches: 9. The length of the CDR3 is 14 residues. The CDR3 DNA reads TGTGCCTGGAGTAAATACAGGGGCCCCTCTGAAGCTTTCTTT. Amino acids: CAWSKYRGPSEAFF.